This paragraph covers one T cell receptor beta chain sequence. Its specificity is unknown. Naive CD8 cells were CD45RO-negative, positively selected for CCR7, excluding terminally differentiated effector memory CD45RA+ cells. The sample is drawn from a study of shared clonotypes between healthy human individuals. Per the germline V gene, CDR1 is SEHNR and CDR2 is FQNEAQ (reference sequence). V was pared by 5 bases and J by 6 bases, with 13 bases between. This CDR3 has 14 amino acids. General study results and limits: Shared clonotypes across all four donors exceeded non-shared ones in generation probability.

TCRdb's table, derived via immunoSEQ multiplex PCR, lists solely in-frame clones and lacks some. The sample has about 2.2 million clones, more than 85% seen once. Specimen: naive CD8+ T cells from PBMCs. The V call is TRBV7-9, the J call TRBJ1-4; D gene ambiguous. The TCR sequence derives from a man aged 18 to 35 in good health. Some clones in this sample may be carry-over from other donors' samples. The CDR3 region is CASSGDFSYEKLFF. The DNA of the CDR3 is TGTGCCAGCAGCGGAGACTTCTCCTATGAAAAACTGTTTTTT.